This T cell receptor beta chain is from a study of blood T cell repertoires in COVID-19. Study context: Sites in the United States, Italy and Spain provided acute and convalescent COVID-19 samples. PBMCs, B-cell-depleted T cells, or T cells provided the cDNA or gDNA that made up the material.

From germline, CDR1 is SGHTA and CDR2 FQGNSA. V was shortened by 2 bases and J by 5 bases, with 7 bases between the two germline ends. The CDR3 extends over 14 amino acids. Authors' processing steps: Amplifying reference gene primers gave estimates of nucleated cell counts. Some clones are missing from TCRdb's copy, which holds only in-frame ones; the method was immunoSEQ multiplex PCR. V, J and clone size reflect that table, while D and trimming were determined from the DNA. The sample consists of tens of thousands of clones, 84% of them appearing once. Input material: peripheral blood. The genes are TRBV7-2 and TRBJ1-6, with D possibly matching TRBD1 (5 bases). The receptor was derived from a human donor in a cohort sampled during active COVID-19. As DNA, the CDR3 is TGTGCCAGCAGCTTAATAGGGGATAATTCACCCCTCCACTTT. Translated: CASSLIGDNSPLHF. Combining the CDR3 with reference TRBV7-2 and TRBJ1-6 gives the whole variable domain GAGVSQSPSNKVTEKGKDVELRCDPISGHTALYWYRQSLGQGLEFLIYFQGNSAPDKSGLPSDRFSAERTGGSVSTLTIQRTQQEDSAVYLCASSLIGDNSPLHFGNGTRLTVT.